This entry lists 16 T cell receptor beta chains sequenced from one sample in a study of blood T cell repertoires in COVID-19. Method: immunoSEQ multiplex PCR; TCRdb's copy keeps in-frame clones and lacks some. The sample carries around 50,000 clones, around 88% recorded once. The specimen was peripheral blood. The receptors stem from a woman older than 75 with acute or convalescent COVID-19.

DNA for the CDR3: TGTGCCAGCAGCATGGACAGAAAGTACGAGCAGTACTTC. Translating gives CASSMDRKYEQYF. The chain recombines TRBV11-1 with TRBJ2-7; TRBD1 is a possible D gene (6 bases). The germline V and J ends were trimmed by 5 bases and 4 bases, with 12 bases remaining between them. Germline CDR1 SGHAT, CDR2 FQDESV (reference sequence). CDR3 length: 13 residues.

The V gene is TRBV7-4, the J gene TRBJ1-2, with 9 nucleotides matching TRBD1. This CDR3 is 14 amino acids long. V was pared by 5 bases and J by 6 bases, with 7 bases of the junction left unmatched. The V gene's germline CDR1 is SGHVT and CDR2 SQSDAQ. CDR3 sequence (DNA): TGTGCCAGCAGCCGGGACAGGGATATCGATGGCTACACCTTC. Amino acids: CASSRDRDIDGYTF.

This chain uses TRBV5-4 with TRBJ1-5, with 9 bases matching TRBD1. The CDR3 contains 14 residues. The junction had 4 bases not matched to a gene; V was cut back by 4 bases and J by 5 bases. Per the germline V gene, CDR1 is SGHNT and CDR2 is YYREEE (reference sequence). The CDR3 here is CASSRGQGDQPQHF. In nucleotides, the CDR3 is TGTGCCAGCAGCCGGGGACAGGGAGATCAGCCCCAGCATTTT.

This chain uses TRBV7-3 with TRBJ2-1; D may be TRBD2 (6 bases). Per germline, CDR1 SGHTA and CDR2 FQGTGA. V was shortened by 0 bases and J by 3 bases, with 15 bases between the two germline ends. This CDR3 region has 17 residues. Here the CDR3 reads CASSLTGPGVSYNEQFF. CDR3 coding DNA: TGTGCCAGCAGCTTAACGGGTCCGGGAGTAAGCTACAATGAGCAGTTCTTC.

The V call is TRBV15, the J call TRBJ1-5, with 7 bases identical to TRBD1. Germline V lookup: CDR1 LNHNV, CDR2 YYDKDF (reference sequence). This CDR3 has 12 amino acids. V shed 5 bases and J 5 bases; nucleotides not matched to a gene: 0. Here the CDR3 reads CATSDRDQPQHF. The CDR3 nucleotides are TGTGCCACCAGCGACAGGGATCAGCCCCAGCATTTT.

The chain joins TRBV24-1 to TRBJ2-7, with D perhaps TRBD1 (5 bases). This CDR3 spans 21 amino acids. Trimming shortened V by 1 base and J by 0 bases, and 27 bases separated the two germline ends. The germline V gene has CDR1 KGHDR and CDR2 SFDVKD. CDR3 sequence reads: CATSDFSNSRGSRKSSYEQYV. DNA for the CDR3: TGTGCCACCAGTGATTTTAGTAATAGTAGGGGATCCCGAAAATCCTCCTACGAGCAGTACGTC.

J is TRBJ2-7 and V is TRBV7-2; D possibly corresponds to TRBD1 (6 bases). This CDR3 contains 12 residues. Trimming cost V 5 bases and J 9 bases, with 14 bases left between them. Germline CDR1 reads SGHTA; CDR2 reads FQGNSA. This CDR3 reads CASSPEAQGQYF. DNA of the CDR3: TGTGCCAGCAGCCCAGAGGCACAGGGGCAGTACTTC.

The genes are TRBV4-1 and TRBJ2-6; unclear D gene. With 8 bases removed from V and 0 bases from J, the gap between germline ends came to 8 bases. The CDR3 sequence is 14 residues long. The V gene's germline CDR1 is MGHRA and CDR2 YSYEKL. The DNA for the CDR3 is TGCGCCAGCCGCCGGCCCTCTGGGGCCAACGTCCTGACTTTC. Protein sequence: CASRRPSGANVLTF.

The V call is TRBV20-1, the J call TRBJ2-7, with 8 bases identical to TRBD2. Germline V gene data show CDR1 as DFQATT and CDR2 as SNEGSKA (reference sequence). The ends lost 3 bases at V and 4 bases at J; junction bases unmatched: 2. This CDR3 region has 12 residues. The CDR3 sequence is CSASRGGYEQYV. CDR3 nucleotides: TGCAGTGCTAGTCGGGGGGGATACGAGCAGTACGTC.

The chain has TRBV10-3 and TRBJ1-2, with TRBD1 matching over 8 bases. Germline CDR1 and CDR2: ENHRY and SYGVKD. The CDR3 sequence is 14 residues long. V shed 3 bases and J 7 bases; nucleotides not matched to a gene: 7. The CDR3 is CAISDMTGVSGYTF. CDR3 coding DNA: TGTGCCATCAGTGACATGACAGGGGTTAGTGGCTACACCTTC.

The chain joins TRBV5-1 to TRBJ1-4; 9 nucleotides line up with TRBD1. The V gene's germline CDR1 is SGHRS and CDR2 YFSETQ. The trim removed 4 bases at V and 7 bases at J, leaving 8 bases unmatched. CDR3 length: 15 residues. CDR3 in amino acids: CASSGQQGAREKLFF. As DNA, the CDR3 is TGCGCCAGCAGCGGTCAACAGGGGGCGCGTGAAAAACTGTTTTTT.

The rearrangement links TRBV11-2 to TRBJ1-2; perhaps TRBD1 as D (5 bases). V was trimmed by 3 bases and J by 2 bases, leaving 10 bases between them. In germline, CDR1 is SGHAT, CDR2 FQNNGV. CDR3 length: 14 amino acids. For the CDR3, the DNA is TGTGCCAGCAGCTTGGCGCGGGGGAACTATGGCTACACCTTC. Translating gives CASSLARGNYGYTF.

The rearrangement uses TRBV9 and TRBJ1-4, with 7 bases lining up with TRBD1. The CDR3 is 15 residues long. The germline V gene encodes CDR1 SGDLS and CDR2 YYNGEE. The ends lost 3 bases at V and 0 bases at J; junction bases unmatched: 2. This CDR3 is CASSGTGATNEKLFF. For the CDR3, the DNA is TGTGCCAGCAGCGGAACAGGGGCAACTAATGAAAAACTGTTTTTT.

For this clone: This same CDR3 is encoded by further DNA sequences in the sample. The chain combines TRBV2 with TRBJ1-5, with 9 positions matching TRBD1. The V gene's germline CDR1 is SNHLY and CDR2 FYNNEI. CDR3 length equals 16 residues. Trimming at V came to 6 bases and at J to 0 bases, leaving 6 bases not matched to a gene. The CDR3 nucleotides are TGTGCCAGCAGCCCCGGGACAGGGAATAGCAATCAGCCCCAGCATTTT. It specifies CASSPGTGNSNQPQHF.

The table lists this clone with a few counts. The chain couples TRBV19 to TRBJ1-2, with TRBD1 matching over 9 bases. Germline trimming cut 5 bases from V and 2 bases from J; bases unmatched to any gene: 3. The CDR3 sequence is 14 residues long. Germline V lookup: CDR1 LNHDA, CDR2 SQIVND (reference sequence). The CDR3, as DNA: TGTGCCAGTAGTGCCGACAGGGGGAACTATGGCTACACCTTC. This translates into CASSADRGNYGYTF.

The chain employs TRBV19 and TRBJ1-2; D unresolved. Trimming stripped 5 bases from V and 5 bases from J, with 12 bases between. The CDR3 has 13 residues. CDR1 and CDR2 from the germline V gene are LNHDA and SQIVND (reference sequence). CDR3 sequence (DNA): TGTGCCAGTAGTCGTCAGGCCACTTATGGCTACACCTTC. Protein sequence: CASSRQATYGYTF.